This entry lists 19 T cell receptor beta chains sequenced from one sample in a study of blood T cells in healthy people across ages. A J-beta primer mix and a sample-barcoded 5' primer were used in a second PCR of about 7 to 12 cycles. TCRdb used MiXCR to reprocess the 5' RACE reads, holding one entry per CDR3 protein. Of 1.2 million to 1.5 million distinct CDR3 sequences listed, roughly 64% are singletons. Sample: blood. The origin of the receptors is a man between 18 and 29 years old in good health.

This clonotype turned up a few times. The chain joins TRBV11-2 to TRBJ2-5; 10 bases align to TRBD2. The CDR3 runs 18 residues. The germline V gene encodes CDR1 SGHAT and CDR2 FQNNGV. V gave up 7 bases and J gave up 0 bases; unmatched junction bases: 14. The chain's CDR3 is CASILSGTSVMYQETQYF. DNA of the CDR3: TGTGCCAGCATCCTGAGTGGGACTAGCGTTATGTACCAAGAGACCCAGTACTTC. Based on the CDR3 plus reference TRBV11-2 and TRBJ2-5, the full variable domain is EAGVAQSPRYKIIEKRQSVAFWCNPISGHATLYWYQQILGQGPKLLIQFQNNGVVDDSQLPKDRFSAERLKGVDSTLKIQPAKLEDSAVYLCASILSGTSVMYQETQYFGPGTRLLVL.

This clonotype was counted many times. The chain couples TRBV18 to TRBJ2-5; a possible D gene is TRBD1 (5 bases). V was pared by 8 bases and J by 5 bases, with 12 bases between. This CDR3 region has 12 residues. Germline CDR1 and CDR2: KGHSH and LQKENI. The CDR3 nucleotides read TGTGCCAGCAGCCCCGCAGGGGAGACCCAGTACTTC. Translating gives CASSPAGETQYF. Combining the CDR3 with reference TRBV18 and TRBJ2-5 gives the whole variable domain NAGVMQNPRHLVRRRGQEARLRCSPMKGHSHVYWYRQLPEEGLKFMVYLQKENIIDESGMPKERFSAEFPKEGPSILRIQQVVRGDSAAYFCASSPAGETQYFGPGTRLLVL.

This clonotype has more than one count but fewer than ten. This sequence joins TRBV20-1 and TRBJ2-7; D tentatively reads TRBD1 or TRBD2 (5 bases each). The CDR3 totals 17 residues. The V gene lost 6 bases and the J gene lost 7 bases, with 31 bases spanning the gap. The germline V gene has CDR1 DFQATT and CDR2 SNEGSKA (reference sequence). CDR3: CSAVSIYGRPSGGEQYF. CDR3 DNA: TGCAGTGCCGTCTCTATTTACGGACGGCCTTCTGGGGGAGAGCAGTACTTC.

The chain has TRBV20-1 and TRBJ1-2; unclear D gene. CDR1 and CDR2 (germline): DFQATT, SNEGSKA (reference sequence). The length of the CDR3 is 15 residues. The germline V and J ends were trimmed by 6 bases and 0 bases, with 17 bases remaining between them. For the CDR3, the DNA is TGCAGTGCCCCCCCTGCGGGAGAAGCTAACTATGGCTACACCTTC. The encoded protein is CSAPPAGEANYGYTF.

This rearrangement joins TRBV4-1 to TRBJ2-1; D is ambiguous. Trimming took 1 base from V and 5 from J, leaving 15 bases between them. Germline V CDR1 and CDR2: MGHRA, YSYEKL. There are 16 residues in the CDR3. CDR3 in amino acids: CASSQVGRSVDNEQFF. The CDR3 region has the DNA TGCGCCAGCAGCCAAGTGGGCAGGTCAGTGGACAATGAGCAGTTCTTC.

This clonotype came up once. The chain combines TRBV25-1 with TRBJ1-1; D gene uncertain. CDR1 and CDR2 (germline): MGHDK, SYGVNS. The CDR3 length is 14 residues. V lost 2 bases to trimming and J lost 0 bases, with 7 bases between them. The CDR3 loop is CASSEGSLNTEAFF. CDR3 nucleotides: TGTGCCAGCAGTGAAGGAAGCCTGAACACTGAAGCTTTCTTT.

Comments on this clonotype: A clone one base away is much larger, so this may be a read error. V usage is TRBV5-1 and J usage is TRBJ2-5; 8 nucleotides align to TRBD2. The V gene end was trimmed by 7 bases and the J gene end by 11 bases; junction bases not matched to a gene: 25. This CDR3 contains 17 residues. The germline V gene encodes CDR1 SGHRS and CDR2 YFSETQ. The CDR3 sequence: CASSQGLAGAAYNEQYF. CDR3 nucleotide sequence: TGCGCCAGCTCCCAGGGGCTAGCGGGTGCCGCCTACAATGAGCAGTACTTC.

The gene calls are TRBV12-3 or TRBV12-4 and TRBJ1-1; no definite D call. The CDR3 sequence is 11 residues long. Trimming shortened V by 4 bases and J by 11 bases, and 11 bases separated the two germline ends. CDR3 protein: CASSSTSVAFF. In nucleotides, the CDR3 is TGTGCCAGCAGTTCCACAAGCGTGGCTTTCTTT.

This clonotype was counted between two and nine times. This chain connects TRBV10-3 to TRBJ2-3; TRBD2 agrees at 8 bases. Germline loops: CDR1 ENHRY, CDR2 SYGVKD. V gave up 6 bases and J gave up 4 bases; unmatched junction bases: 15. The CDR3 runs to 17 residues. For the CDR3, the DNA is TGTGCCATCAGGCCCCGTTCGAATAGCGGGGATTCAGATACGCAGTATTTT. It yields the protein CAIRPRSNSGDSDTQYF.

This clonotype has only a few counts. The V gene is TRBV29-1, the J gene TRBJ1-2; a weak D match, TRBD1 (5 bases). The germline CDR1 and CDR2 sequences are SQVTM and ANQGSEA. Trimming stripped 0 bases from V and 8 bases from J, with 19 bases between. The CDR3 contains 15 residues. CDR3 sequence: CSVEDPSDSTLGYTF. CDR3 coding DNA: TGCAGCGTTGAAGATCCTTCAGACAGCACGCTAGGCTACACCTTC.

The count of this clonotype is one. The chain links TRBV4-1 to TRBJ2-3, with D tentatively TRBD2 (7 bases). V dropped 4 bases and J dropped 2 bases, with 16 bases sitting between them. CDR1 MGHRA and CDR2 YSYEKL come from the germline V gene. The CDR3 spans 16 residues. CDR3 region: CASSRRTGRDTDTQYF. Written as DNA, the CDR3 is TGCGCCAGCAGCCGCCGAACAGGGAGGGACACAGATACGCAGTATTTT.

The genes are TRBV20-1 and TRBJ2-3; the D is unclear. V was clipped by 3 bases and J by 8 bases, with 9 bases between them. Germline CDR1 is DFQATT and CDR2 is SNEGSKA (reference sequence). The CDR3 covers 11 residues. CDR3 sequence: CSARELVTQYF. CDR3 coding DNA: TGCAGTGCTAGGGAATTGGTTACGCAGTATTTT.

This sequence joins TRBV7-2 and TRBJ2-3, with 7 positions matching TRBD2. Unmatched junction bases numbered 9, after V lost 5 bases and J lost 7 bases. The germline V gene has CDR1 SGHTA and CDR2 FQGNSA. The length of the CDR3 is 14 residues. Here the CDR3 reads CASSNGTTLYTQYF. DNA of the CDR3: TGTGCCAGCAGCAACGGGACTACGCTGTATACGCAGTATTTT. Full variable domain (outside the CDR3, taken from reference TRBV7-2 and TRBJ2-3): GAGVSQSPSNKVTEKGKDVELRCDPISGHTALYWYRQSLGQGLEFLIYFQGNSAPDKSGLPSDRFSAERTGGSVSTLTIQRTQQEDSAVYLCASSNGTTLYTQYFGPGTRLTVL.

The chain couples TRBV20-1 to TRBJ2-5; the D is unclear. The CDR3 has 11 residues. In germline, CDR1 is DFQATT, CDR2 SNEGSKA (reference sequence). With 7 bases removed from V and 2 bases from J, the gap between germline ends came to 8 bases. CDR3 sequence (DNA): TGCAGTGGTAATAGGCAAGAGACCCAGTACTTC. Translated, it gives CSGNRQETQYF.

The gene calls are TRBV29-1 and TRBJ1-1; TRBD1 matches at 7 bases. The CDR3 consists of 15 residues. Trimming removed 6 bases from V and 4 bases from J; junction bases left unmatched: 14. Germline V gene sequence: CDR1 SQVTM, CDR2 ANQGSEA. In DNA, the CDR3 is TGCAGCGTCGGGGTGAGGGGGCAAAGGGGCACTGAAGCTTTCTTT. Translated, it gives CSVGVRGQRGTEAFF.

V and J are TRBV7-9 and TRBJ2-7; TRBD2 matches 12 bases. Germline values: CDR1 SEHNR, CDR2 FQNEAQ (reference sequence). This CDR3 is 17 amino acids long. Germline trimming cut 5 bases from V and 1 base from J; bases unmatched to any gene: 9. CDR3 sequence (DNA): TGTGCCAGCAGCACGCCCTTAACTAGCGGGGGGTCCTACGAGCAGTACTTC. It is translated as CASSTPLTSGGSYEQYF.

The chain is built from TRBV2 and TRBJ2-3; 12 bases match TRBD2. The ends lost 5 bases at V and 3 bases at J; junction bases unmatched: 6. The CDR3 covers 16 residues. Germline CDR1 is SNHLY and CDR2 is FYNNEI. CDR3 in amino acids: CASSNGLAGRTDTQYF. The CDR3 DNA sequence: TGTGCCAGCAGTAACGGACTAGCGGGAAGGACAGATACGCAGTATTTT.

V gene TRBV7-9 combines with J gene TRBJ2-5, with 7 nucleotides matching TRBD1. V dropped 3 bases and J dropped 5; count of bases not matched to a gene: 6. There are 14 residues in the CDR3. Germline-derived CDR1 and CDR2 are SEHNR and FQNEAQ (reference sequence). CDR3 region: CASSFQGVRETQYF. In DNA form, the CDR3 reads TGTGCCAGCAGCTTTCAGGGGGTTCGGGAGACCCAGTACTTC.

The V gene is TRBV6-2 or TRBV6-3, the J gene TRBJ2-5, with a weak D call TRBD1 (6 bases). The DNA matches TRBJ2-7 better at its end, which makes the J call doubtful. CDR1 and CDR2 (germline): MNHEY, SVGEGT. There are 14 residues in the CDR3. The CDR3 DNA reads TGTGCCAGCAGTCAAAACAGGGTATGGAGCGAGCAGTACTTC. It specifies CASSQNRVWSEQYF.